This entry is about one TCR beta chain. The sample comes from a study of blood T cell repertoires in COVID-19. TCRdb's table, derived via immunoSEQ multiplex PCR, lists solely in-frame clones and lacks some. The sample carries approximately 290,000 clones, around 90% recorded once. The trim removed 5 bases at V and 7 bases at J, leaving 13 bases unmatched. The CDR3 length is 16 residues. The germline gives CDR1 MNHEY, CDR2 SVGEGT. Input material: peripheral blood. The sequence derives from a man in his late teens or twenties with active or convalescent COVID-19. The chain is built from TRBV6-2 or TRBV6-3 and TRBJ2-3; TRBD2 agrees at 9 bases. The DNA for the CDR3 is TGTGCCAGCAGTGGATTTGCGGGGGGGCGGGGAAATACGCAGTATTTT. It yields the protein CASSGFAGGRGNTQYF.